This passage covers 30 T cell receptor beta chains from one sample sequenced in a study of cytomegalovirus exposure and HLA in healthy donors. Vbeta (60) and Jbeta (13) primers were used in the PCR. Produced via immunoSEQ multiplex PCR; TCRdb's table is partial and in-frame only. The data hold approximately 130,000 clones, with about 83% observed a single time. The sample consisted of PBMCs. These receptors were collected from a man aged 25-45 years in good health and CMV-seronegative.

The count of this clone is one. This sequence joins TRBV29-1 and TRBJ1-2, with D possibly TRBD1 on 5 matching bases. CDR1 and CDR2 (germline): SQVTM, ANQGSEA. The CDR3 is 16 residues long. The CDR3 reads CIPSECPGWAHYGYTF. The CDR3 coding sequence is TGCATACCCAGCGAGTGTCCAGGGTGGGCCCACTATGGCTACACCTTC.

This clone was seen a handful of times. V is TRBV28 and J is TRBJ1-1; D is perhaps TRBD1 (5 bases). The CDR3 has 16 amino acids. Germline-derived CDR1 and CDR2 are MDHEN and SYDVKM. The ends were cut back, 2 bases at V and 6 bases at J, with 19 bases in the middle. The CDR3 DNA reads TGTGCCAGCAGTTTAATTTCGGGGGGGAGAAGCCCTGAAGCTTTCTTT. Its protein product is CASSLISGGRSPEAFF.

This sequence joins TRBV5-1 and TRBJ1-4; 10 nucleotides align to TRBD1. V was pared by 0 bases and J by 6 bases, with 2 bases of the junction left unmatched. Germline assignment: CDR1 SGHRS and CDR2 YFSETQ. The CDR3 loop spans 15 amino acids. This CDR3 is CASSLGGQGDEKLFF. CDR3 bases: TGCGCCAGCAGCTTGGGAGGACAGGGGGATGAAAAACTGTTTTTT.

This chain uses TRBV6-1 with TRBJ2-1; 7 positions agree with TRBD2. Germline CDR1 MNHNS, CDR2 SASEGT. The J segment lost 2 bases and the V segment lost 3 bases, leaving 4 bases of the junction unmatched. The CDR3 is made up of 15 amino acids. CDR3 amino acids: CASSEGGNPYNEQFF. The CDR3 DNA is TGTGCCAGCAGTGAGGGAGGGAACCCCTACAATGAGCAGTTCTTC.

The rearrangement links TRBV19 to TRBJ2-5, with D possibly matching TRBD1 (5 bases). CDR3 length: 16 amino acids. V shed 5 bases and J shed 0 bases, with 16 bases lying between them. Germline-derived CDR1 and CDR2 are LNHDA and SQIVND (reference sequence). CDR3 DNA: TGTGCCAGTAGTGGGGCATTGACAGAGTACCAAGAGACCCAGTACTTC. Translating gives CASSGALTEYQETQYF.

The rearrangement links TRBV11-3 to TRBJ2-1; D might be TRBD2 (6 bases). The CDR3 runs 13 residues. Germline CDR1 is SGHNT and CDR2 is YENEEA. Trimming left V 4 bases short and J 9 bases short, with 13 bases between. The CDR3 here is CASSSNPGGEQFF. The CDR3 DNA reads as TGTGCCAGCAGCTCAAACCCCGGGGGTGAGCAGTTCTTC.

Only a few counts were recorded for this clone. The chain recombines TRBV11-2 with TRBJ2-6; D perhaps matches TRBD1 (6 bases). Germline lookup yields CDR1 SGHAT and CDR2 FQNNGV. The V end was cut by 5 bases, the J end by 0 bases, with 11 bases between. The CDR3 runs 16 residues. The CDR3 nucleotides are TGTGCCAGCAGCACAGGGATGAACTCTGGGGCCAACGTCCTGACTTTC. Encoded protein: CASSTGMNSGANVLTF.

This clone was found once. The chain is built from TRBV10-3 and TRBJ2-7; TRBD1 matches 8 bases. Looked up from germline, CDR1 is ENHRY and CDR2 is SYGVKD. The length of the CDR3 is 13 residues. V dropped 6 bases and J dropped 2; count of bases not matched to a gene: 3. CDR3 coding DNA: TGTGCCATCAGCCCGGGACAGGCCTACGAGCAGTACTTC. This sequence encodes CAISPGQAYEQYF.

This sequence joins TRBV6-1 and TRBJ2-5; possible D gene TRBD2, 5 bases. TRBJ2-7 explains the end of the DNA better; the J call may be wrong. Per the germline V gene, CDR1 is MNHNS and CDR2 is SASEGT. The CDR3 extends over 15 amino acids. The CDR3 loop is CASSSGPSGSYEQYF. For the CDR3, the DNA is TGTGCCAGCAGTTCCGGGCCCTCGGGATCCTACGAGCAGTACTTC.

This rearrangement joins TRBV6-1 to TRBJ1-2; tentatively, D is TRBD1 (5 bases). The CDR3 is 13 amino acids. Germline CDR1 and CDR2: MNHNS and SASEGT. The V end lost 0 bases, the J end lost 7 bases, and 9 bases lay between the germline ends. The CDR3 spells CASSEAGEGGYTF. Written as DNA, the CDR3 is TGTGCCAGCAGTGAAGCAGGGGAGGGTGGCTACACCTTC.

The J gene is TRBJ1-4, the V gene TRBV4-1; D perhaps matches TRBD1 (6 bases). The CDR3 loop spans 15 amino acids. CDR1 is MGHRA, CDR2 YSYEKL, per germline. The V end was cut by 4 bases, the J end by 5 bases, with 14 bases between. The CDR3 nucleotides are TGCGCCAGCAGCCCACGGGGGGCACTAAATGAAAAACTGTTTTTT. Protein sequence: CASSPRGALNEKLFF.

In its sample, this clone was seen once. This chain uses TRBV7-2 with TRBJ2-7, with 12 bases fitting TRBD1. The CDR3 has 15 residues. Germline CDR1 and CDR2: SGHTA and FQGNSA. V lost 3 bases to trimming and J lost 7 bases; unmatched junction nucleotides: 7. CDR3 in DNA: TGTGCCAGCAGCTTTTGGGACAGGGGGCGTCGAGAGCAGTACTTC. Protein: CASSFWDRGRREQYF.

This chain connects TRBV19 to TRBJ1-3, with D possibly TRBD1 on 5 matching bases. The CDR3 totals 12 residues. Germline assignment: CDR1 LNHDA and CDR2 SQIVND (reference sequence). Trimming took 6 bases from V and 4 from J, leaving 7 bases between them. In DNA form, the CDR3 reads TGTGCCAGTAGCAACAGGGGAAACACCATATATTTT. The encoded protein is CASSNRGNTIYF.

This clone was found many times. The chain joins TRBV6-1 to TRBJ1-4, with TRBD1 matching over 9 bases. Germline V gene sequence: CDR1 MNHNS, CDR2 SASEGT. Losses at the gene ends were 7 bases for V and 8 bases for J; bases not matched to a gene: 8. CDR3 length equals 14 residues. The CDR3 loop is CASNPGTGYEKLFF. The CDR3, as DNA: TGTGCCAGCAACCCCGGGACAGGGTACGAAAAACTGTTTTTT.

This chain uses TRBV19 with TRBJ1-1, with 10 bases aligning to TRBD1. The V and J ends lost 4 bases and 5 bases, in that order; junction bases with no gene match: 10. CDR1 is LNHDA, CDR2 SQIVND, per germline (reference sequence). The CDR3 is made up of 16 amino acids. The CDR3 bases are TGTGCCAGTAGTACCATCCGACAGGGGGCAAGAACTGAAGCTTTCTTT. Translation gives CASSTIRQGARTEAFF.

A single count supports this clone. The chain has TRBV7-7 and TRBJ2-7, with D perhaps TRBD2 (6 bases). V lost 0 bases and J 6 bases, leaving 9 bases between the germline ends. Germline CDR1 and CDR2: SSHAT and FNYEAQ (reference sequence). The CDR3 loop spans 13 amino acids. For the CDR3, the DNA is TGTGCCAGCAGCTTAGCCCCACTAGCCGAGCAGTACTTC. This codes for CASSLAPLAEQYF.

This clone occurred once. The chain uses TRBV7-9 and TRBJ2-3, with 10 bases lining up with TRBD1. This CDR3 region has 16 residues. Germline V gene data show CDR1 as SEHNR and CDR2 as FQNEAQ (reference sequence). J was trimmed by 9 bases and V by 5 bases; bases with no gene match: 14. The DNA for the CDR3 is TGTGCCAGCAGCGAGACCGGGACAGGGGCCCTCGGAACGCAGTATTTT. Residues: CASSETGTGALGTQYF.

The V call is TRBV6-1, the J call TRBJ2-7, with 7 nucleotides matching TRBD1. The CDR3 is made up of 15 amino acids. Germline lookup yields CDR1 MNHNS and CDR2 SASEGT. J lost 2 bases, V lost 2 bases, and 6 bases had no gene match. CDR3 sequence (DNA): TGTGCCAGCAGTGAACGACAGGGTCATCCCTACGAGCAGTACTTC. Residues: CASSERQGHPYEQYF.

The chain joins TRBV5-1 to TRBJ1-2; no definite D call. This CDR3 is built from 15 residues. Germline lookup yields CDR1 SGHRS and CDR2 YFSETQ. V was clipped by 4 bases and J by 0 bases, with 13 bases between them. The CDR3 DNA sequence: TGCGCCAGCAGCCAAGGACGGGGAGCTAACTATGGCTACACCTTC. Amino acids: CASSQGRGANYGYTF.

The chain has TRBV6-5 and TRBJ2-7, with 10 bases identical to TRBD2. Germline CDR1 is MNHEY and CDR2 is SVGAGI. CDR3 length: 14 residues. After removal of 2 bases from V and 7 bases from J, the junction contained 5 bases not matched to a gene. The CDR3 here is CASSYIAGGREQYF. The CDR3, as DNA: TGTGCCAGCAGTTACATAGCGGGAGGTCGGGAGCAGTACTTC.

This clone has a single count. J is TRBJ2-2 and V is TRBV5-1, with 10 bases fitting TRBD1. Germline V gene lookup returns CDR1 SGHRS and CDR2 YFSETQ. The CDR3 is 16 amino acids. V gave up 4 bases and J gave up 3 bases; unmatched junction bases: 6. The CDR3 nucleotides are TGCGCCAGCAGCCTTAGGACAGGGGGAGACACCGGGGAGCTGTTTTTT. Translation: CASSLRTGGDTGELFF. The full variable domain, with the rest looked up from reference TRBV5-1 and TRBJ2-2, is KAGVTQTPRYLIKTRGQQVTLSCSPISGHRSVSWYQQTPGQGLQFLFEYFSETQRNKGNFPGRFSGRQFSNSRSEMNVSTLELGDSALYLCASSLRTGGDTGELFFGEGSRLTVL.

The chain carries TRBV5-1 and TRBJ2-5, with D perhaps TRBD1 (6 bases). The DNA matches TRBJ2-7 better at its end, which makes the J call doubtful. Germline loops: CDR1 SGHRS, CDR2 YFSETQ. The CDR3 is 15 amino acids. The DNA for the CDR3 is TGCGCCAGCAGCTTTTCACCAGGGGCCACCTACGAGCAGTACTTC. Translation gives CASSFSPGATYEQYF.

This rearrangement joins TRBV14 to TRBJ2-2; D ambiguous. With 1 base removed from V and 4 bases from J, the gap between germline ends came to 10 bases. Germline CDR1 is SGHDN and CDR2 is FVKESK. The CDR3 loop spans 15 amino acids. CDR3 DNA: TGTGCCAGCAGCCAAGCGCAGGCCCTCACCGGGGAGCTGTTTTTT. Protein: CASSQAQALTGELFF.

The rearrangement links TRBV28 to TRBJ1-5; 8 positions match TRBD1. Germline V gene sequence: CDR1 MDHEN, CDR2 SYDVKM. The CDR3 is 18 amino acids. The V segment lost 6 bases and the J segment 1 base; nucleotides outside the gene matches: 14. The CDR3 region has the DNA TGTGCCAGCAGACTTGGGACAGGAAAGGGAGGAAGCAATCAGCCCCAGCATTTT. Its translation: CASRLGTGKGGSNQPQHF.

The chain uses TRBV5-6 and TRBJ2-6; unclear D gene. With 6 bases removed from V and 7 bases from J, the gap between germline ends came to 11 bases. Per germline, CDR1 SGHDT and CDR2 YYEEEE. There are 13 residues in the CDR3. The CDR3 reads CASTKTFANVLTF. The CDR3 DNA sequence: TGTGCCAGCACAAAGACATTCGCCAACGTCCTGACTTTC.

The chain couples TRBV11-2 to TRBJ1-1, with D unresolved. This CDR3 is built from 13 residues. Germline-derived CDR1 and CDR2 are SGHAT and FQNNGV. Trimming shortened V by 2 bases and J by 8 bases, and 12 bases separated the two germline ends. Here the CDR3 reads CASSLQPPGEAFF. CDR3 nucleotides: TGTGCCAGCAGCTTACAACCCCCCGGGGAAGCTTTCTTT.

The chain employs TRBV4-2 and TRBJ2-1, with D tentatively TRBD1 (6 bases). V was clipped by 1 base and J by 0 bases, with 10 bases between them. The CDR3 runs to 16 residues. Germline CDR1 and CDR2: LGHNA and YNFKEQ. CDR3 in amino acids: CASSQGQASSYNEQFF. For the CDR3, the DNA is TGTGCCAGCAGCCAAGGACAGGCGAGCTCCTACAATGAGCAGTTCTTC.

The chain couples TRBV7-9 to TRBJ1-2; 9 bases agree with TRBD1. The CDR3 consists of 14 residues. The germline CDR1 and CDR2 sequences are SEHNR and FQNEAQ (reference sequence). Losses at the gene ends were 5 bases for V and 8 bases for J; bases not matched to a gene: 9. As DNA, the CDR3 is TGTGCCAGCAGCCCCGCCAGGACAGGGGAAGGCTACACCTTC. Translating gives CASSPARTGEGYTF.

This clone was recorded only once. The chain carries TRBV18 and TRBJ1-5; 7 positions match TRBD1. The germline CDR1 and CDR2 sequences are KGHSH and LQKENI. With V trimmed by 5 bases and J by 4 bases, 5 bases remained unmatched. The CDR3 is 14 amino acids. CDR3: CASSADRENQPQHF. CDR3 nucleotides: TGTGCCAGCTCAGCAGACAGGGAAAATCAGCCCCAGCATTTT.

This chain uses TRBV6-6 with TRBJ2-7, with no clear D. The CDR3 is 13 amino acids. CDR1 and CDR2 (germline): MNHNY, SVGAGI (reference sequence). V was shortened by 2 bases and J by 6 bases, with 11 bases between the two germline ends. For the CDR3, the DNA is TGTGCCAGCAGTTACGGCCTCCGGGTCGAGCAGTACTTC. This translates into CASSYGLRVEQYF.